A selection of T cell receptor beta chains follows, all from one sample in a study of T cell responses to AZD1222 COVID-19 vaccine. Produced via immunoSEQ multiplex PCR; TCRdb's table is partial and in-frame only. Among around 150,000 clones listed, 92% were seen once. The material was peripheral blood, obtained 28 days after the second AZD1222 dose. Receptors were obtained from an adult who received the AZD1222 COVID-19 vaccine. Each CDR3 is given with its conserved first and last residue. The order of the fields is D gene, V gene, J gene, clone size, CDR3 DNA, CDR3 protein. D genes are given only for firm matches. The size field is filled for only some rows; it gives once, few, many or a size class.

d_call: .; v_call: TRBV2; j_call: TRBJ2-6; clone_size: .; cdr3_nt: TGTGCCAGCAGTAGAATCCCGGGACATGTCTCTGGGGCCAACGTCCTGACTTTC; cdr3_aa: CASSRIPGHVSGANVLTF
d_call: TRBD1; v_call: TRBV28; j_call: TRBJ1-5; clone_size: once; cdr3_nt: TGTGCCAGCAGTACTAACATCCGACTGACAGGGGTGAATCAGCCCCAGCATTTT; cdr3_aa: CASSTNIRLTGVNQPQHF
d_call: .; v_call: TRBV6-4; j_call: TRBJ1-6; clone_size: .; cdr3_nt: TGTGCCACTAAGAGGTCCAGGACGGCGGCTTCACCCCTCCACTTT; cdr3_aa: CATKRSRTAASPLHF
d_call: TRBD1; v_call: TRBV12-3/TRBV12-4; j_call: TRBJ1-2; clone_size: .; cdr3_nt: TGTGCCAGCAGTTTTGACAGGGGGCGGGTCGACACCTTC; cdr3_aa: CASSFDRGRVDTF
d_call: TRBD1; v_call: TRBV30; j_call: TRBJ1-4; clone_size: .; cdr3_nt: TGTGCCCTCCGACAGGGCAATGAAAAACTGTTTTTT; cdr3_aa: CALRQGNEKLFF
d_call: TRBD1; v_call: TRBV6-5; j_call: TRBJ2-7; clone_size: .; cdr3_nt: TGTGCCAGCAGCCGACAGGGGGGTAAAGAGCAGTACTTC; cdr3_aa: CASSRQGGKEQYF
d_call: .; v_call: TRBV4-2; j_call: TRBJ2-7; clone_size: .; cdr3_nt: TGTGCCAGCAGCGGGGCTCTAACGGGGTACGAGCAGTACTTC; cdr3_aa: CASSGALTGYEQYF
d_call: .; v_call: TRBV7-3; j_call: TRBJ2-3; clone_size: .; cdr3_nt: TGTGCCAGCAGCCCGGACAGTCTCACAGATACGCAGTATTTT; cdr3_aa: CASSPDSLTDTQYF
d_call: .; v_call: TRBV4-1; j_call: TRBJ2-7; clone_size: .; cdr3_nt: TGCGCCAGCAGCCCGTGGACAGAAAACGCCTACGAGCAGTACTTC; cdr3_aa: CASSPWTENAYEQYF
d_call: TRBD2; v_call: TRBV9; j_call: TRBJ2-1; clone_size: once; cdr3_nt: TGTGCCAGCAGCGAGGGACTAGCGGAAGGGGATGAGCAGTTCTTC; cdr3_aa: CASSEGLAEGDEQFF
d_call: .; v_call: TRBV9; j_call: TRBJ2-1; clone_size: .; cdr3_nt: TGTGCCAGCAGCGTAGCGGAGGGGGTGCTGGCAGTCTATGAGCAGTTCTTC; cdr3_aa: CASSVAEGVLAVYEQFF
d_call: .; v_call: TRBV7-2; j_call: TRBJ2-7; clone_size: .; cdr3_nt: TGTGCCAGCAGCCACGGGACACCCTCCTACGAGCAGTACTTC; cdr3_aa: CASSHGTPSYEQYF
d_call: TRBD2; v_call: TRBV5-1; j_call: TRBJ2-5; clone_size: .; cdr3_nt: TGCGCCAGCAGCACCGCGGGGGGCCAAGAGACCCAGTACTTC; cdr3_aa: CASSTAGGQETQYF
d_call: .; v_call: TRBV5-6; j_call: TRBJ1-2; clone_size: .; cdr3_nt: TGTGCCAGCATCTTGAACAACTACAGGGTAGTCTATGGCTACACCTTC; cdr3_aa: CASILNNYRVVYGYTF
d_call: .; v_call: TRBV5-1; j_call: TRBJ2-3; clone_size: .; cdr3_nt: TGCGCCAGCAGCTTGAGGCCGCAGGCAAAGGGGATAGGGAGCACAGATACGCAGTATTTT; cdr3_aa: CASSLRPQAKGIGSTDTQYF
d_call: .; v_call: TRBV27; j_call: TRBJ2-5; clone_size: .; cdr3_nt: TGTGCCAGCAGGGAGAGGGAGACCCAGTACTTC; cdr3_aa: CASRERETQYF
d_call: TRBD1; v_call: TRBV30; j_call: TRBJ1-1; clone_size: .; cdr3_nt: TGTGCCTGGGGGACAGGGGGGGAAGCTTTCTTT; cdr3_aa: CAWGTGGEAFF
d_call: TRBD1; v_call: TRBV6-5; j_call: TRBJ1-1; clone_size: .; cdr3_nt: TGTGCCAGCAGTTGGGACAGGGAGGGCACTGAAGCTTTCTTT; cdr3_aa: CASSWDREGTEAFF
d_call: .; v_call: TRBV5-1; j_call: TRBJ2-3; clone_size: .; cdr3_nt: TGCGCCAGCAGACAGGGACGGAACCCCACAGATACGCAGTATTTT; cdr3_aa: CASRQGRNPTDTQYF
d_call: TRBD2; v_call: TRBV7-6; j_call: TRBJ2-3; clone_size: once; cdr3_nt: TGTGCCAGCAGCTCACTAGCGGGGGGGCATAGGACAGATACGCAGTATTTT; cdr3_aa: CASSSLAGGHRTDTQYF
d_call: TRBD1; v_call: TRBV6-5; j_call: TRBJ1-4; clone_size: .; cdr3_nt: TGTGCCAGCAGTTCTCCCCGACAGGGGGGTGAAAAACTGTTTTTT; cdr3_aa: CASSSPRQGGEKLFF
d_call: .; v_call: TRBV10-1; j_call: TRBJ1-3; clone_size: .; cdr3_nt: TGCGCCAGCAGTGAGTCGGTACAGTTCTCTGGAAACACCATATATTTT; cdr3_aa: CASSESVQFSGNTIYF